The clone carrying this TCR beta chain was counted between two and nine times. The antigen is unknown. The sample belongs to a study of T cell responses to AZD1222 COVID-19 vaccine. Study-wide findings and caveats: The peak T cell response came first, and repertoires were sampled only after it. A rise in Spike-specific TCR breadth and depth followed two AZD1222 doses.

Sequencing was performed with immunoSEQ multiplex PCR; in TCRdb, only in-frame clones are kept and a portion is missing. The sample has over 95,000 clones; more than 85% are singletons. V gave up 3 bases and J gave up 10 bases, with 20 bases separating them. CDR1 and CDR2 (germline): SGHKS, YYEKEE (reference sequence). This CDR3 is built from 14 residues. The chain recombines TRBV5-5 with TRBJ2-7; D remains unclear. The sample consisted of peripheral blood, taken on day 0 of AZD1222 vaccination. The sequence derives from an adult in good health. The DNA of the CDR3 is TGTGCCAGCAGCTGGACGGCTTACGAGCAGTCTCAGTACTTC. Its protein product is CASSWTAYEQSQYF.